Sequencing of this T cell receptor (beta chain) was carried out in a study of T cell clonotyping in hematopoietic cell transplantation. As for the study in general: Cytoreduction preceded collection of pretransplant recipient samples.

This CDR3 spans 15 amino acids. CDR1 is LNHDA and CDR2 is SQIVND in the germline V gene (reference sequence). V lost 3 bases, J lost 4 bases, and 12 bases lay in between. Method: immunoSEQ multiplex PCR; TCRdb's copy keeps in-frame clones and lacks some. The top ten clones hold around 1.5% of a sample with 35,000 to 45,000 clones, 85% to 95% of them seen once. Time point given: recipient sample about 28 days before transplant, after cytoreduction. Sequencing used peripheral blood mononuclear cells, obtained before stem cell transplant. V gene TRBV19 combines with J gene TRBJ1-4, with unresolved D. The receptor comes from a man aged 40-49 years with chronic myeloid leukemia. Some clones in this sample may be carry-over from other donors' samples. CDR3 region: CASSMSTAVNEKLFF. In DNA, the CDR3 is TGTGCCAGTAGTATGAGTACGGCAGTTAATGAAAAACTGTTTTTT.